One sample yielded the 19 T cell receptor beta chains listed below, sequenced in a study of shared clonotypes between healthy human individuals (dated by TCRdb to 2018 to 2021). The library came from the immunoSEQ multiplex PCR assay. This immuneACCESS table, as held by TCRdb, lists in-frame sequences with V and J called but not all clones. Of the missing ones, under half trace to an unresolved V gene in checked studies; the others have no known cause. The table for this sample lists roughly 2.4 million clones; almost 96% of them were counted only once. Together, the top ten hold around 0.13% of the sample. Sequencing input: naive CD4+ T cells sorted from blood. According to the study, the label for this sample's cell subset or site signals: CD45RA+ positively selected. The receptors were sampled from a young man in good health.

The table lists this clone with a count of one. Other DNA sequences from this sample encode an identical CDR3 as well. The genes are TRBV7-2 and TRBJ1-5; D is unclear. Germline lookup yields CDR1 SGHTA and CDR2 FQGNSA. The V end was cut by 0 bases, the J end by 0 bases, with 6 bases between. This CDR3 has 15 residues. CDR3 DNA: TGTGCCAGCAGCTTAGCATACGGTAGCAATCAGCCCCAGCATTTT. Protein product: CASSLAYGSNQPQHF.

The rearrangement joins TRBV5-1 to TRBJ2-3, with 7 bases identical to TRBD2. The CDR3 is 14 residues long. With 2 bases clipped from V and 2 bases from J, the junction kept 2 bases outside the gene matches. Germline CDR1 and CDR2: SGHRS and YFSETQ. DNA of the CDR3: TGCGCCAGCAGCTTACAGCGGGACACAGATACGCAGTATTTT. Amino acid sequence: CASSLQRDTDTQYF.

The chain links TRBV28 to TRBJ1-2; D may be TRBD1 (6 bases). This CDR3 region has 13 residues. CDR1 and CDR2 from the germline V gene are MDHEN and SYDVKM. Deletions cut 2 bases from V and 6 bases from J, with 10 bases between. CDR3 loop: CASSLRTVDGYTF. The CDR3 DNA is TGTGCCAGCAGTTTACGGACAGTCGATGGCTACACCTTC.

Details on this clone: Other DNA sequences within the sample encode an identical CDR3. CDR3 region: CASSLGTGEAFF. The CDR3, as DNA: TGTGCCAGCAGCCTAGGGACAGGTGAAGCTTTCTTT. This chain uses TRBV7-9 with TRBJ1-1; TRBD1 matches 8 bases. The V segment lost 5 bases and the J segment 7 bases; nucleotides outside the gene matches: 3. Per the germline V gene, CDR1 is SEHNR and CDR2 is FQNEAQ (reference sequence). There are 12 residues in the CDR3. Full variable domain (remainder filled in from reference TRBV7-9 and TRBJ1-1): DTGVSQNPRHKITKRGQNVTFRCDPISEHNRLYWYRQTLGQGPEFLTYFQNEAQLEKSRLLSDRFSAERPKGSFSTLEIQRTEQGDSAMYLCASSLGTGEAFFGQGTRLTVV.

The chain joins TRBV10-3 to TRBJ2-5; D gene unclear. Between the trimmed V and J ends, which lost 0 bases and 3 bases, there was a span of 8 bases. The germline CDR1 and CDR2 sequences are ENHRY and SYGVKD. This CDR3 spans 14 amino acids. CDR3 bases: TGTGCCATCAGTGAGTCGGGGTCAGAAGAGACCCAGTACTTC. Translation: CAISESGSEETQYF.

The chain links TRBV6-6 to TRBJ2-1; maybe TRBD1 (5 bases). There are 13 residues in the CDR3. V gave up 5 bases and J gave up 5 bases, with 10 bases separating them. The V gene's germline CDR1 is MNHNY and CDR2 SVGAGI (reference sequence). CDR3 loop: CASSRDRNNEQFF. In DNA form, the CDR3 reads TGTGCCAGCAGTAGAGACAGAAACAATGAGCAGTTCTTC.

J is TRBJ2-7 and V is TRBV10-3; D might be TRBD1 (5 bases). V was trimmed by 7 bases and J by 2 bases, leaving 12 bases between them. This CDR3 spans 13 amino acids. The germline gives CDR1 ENHRY, CDR2 SYGVKD. CDR3 sequence: CAITRTPTYEQYF. As DNA, the CDR3 is TGTGCCATCACGAGGACACCCACCTACGAGCAGTACTTC.

The rearrangement uses TRBV5-1 and TRBJ1-1, with 8 bases matching TRBD1. With V trimmed by 0 bases and J by 1 base, 5 bases remained unmatched. CDR1 is SGHRS, CDR2 YFSETQ, per germline. CDR3 length equals 16 residues. The CDR3 bases are TGCGCCAGCAGCTTGGAGGCAGGGGGCTCGAACACTGAAGCTTTCTTT. Translated, it gives CASSLEAGGSNTEAFF.

The sample holds one count of this clone. The rearrangement joins TRBV5-1 to TRBJ1-1, with a tentative D call TRBD1 (5 bases). V was cut by 3 bases and J by 4 bases, with 19 bases left in between. The CDR3 is 16 residues long. Germline CDR1 reads SGHRS; CDR2 reads YFSETQ. The CDR3 DNA reads as TGCGCCAGCAGCTCTGGGGATACGGGACCCAGCACTGAAGCTTTCTTT. It encodes CASSSGDTGPSTEAFF.

The genes are TRBV29-1 and TRBJ1-1; D is unresolved. Germline CDR1 reads SQVTM; CDR2 reads ANQGSEA. The CDR3 covers 13 residues. V gave up 4 bases and J gave up 1 base, with 10 bases separating them. CDR3 nucleotides: TGCAGCGTTGTTAGTACACCGAACACTGAAGCTTTCTTT. Amino acid sequence: CSVVSTPNTEAFF.

The chain links TRBV21-1 to TRBJ1-5; the table's D call of TRBD1 was not tested on the DNA. TRBV21-1 is flagged as a pseudogene. The CDR3 covers 18 residues. CDR3 bases: TGTGCCAGCAGCACCCGGGGGAAGGACAGGGCTCACAATCAGCCCCAGCATTTT. Translating it yields CASSTRGKDRAHNQPQHF.

The V gene is TRBV7-2, the J gene TRBJ2-7; D not resolved. Germline CDR1 reads SGHTA; CDR2 reads FQGNSA. This CDR3 is built from 13 residues. Trimming cost V 5 bases and J 2 bases, with 10 bases left between them. Written as DNA, the CDR3 is TGTGCCAGCAGCGATCGGGCTACCTACGAGCAGTACTTC. Protein: CASSDRATYEQYF.

The V and J genes are TRBV5-1 and TRBJ2-7; perhaps D is TRBD1 or TRBD2 (5 bases each). CDR1 is SGHRS and CDR2 is YFSETQ in the germline V gene. The germline V and J ends were trimmed by 2 bases and 6 bases, with 9 bases remaining between them. The CDR3 loop spans 12 amino acids. The CDR3 region has the DNA TGCGCCAGCAGCTTCGGGGCGGCCGAGCAGTACTTC. Amino acid sequence: CASSFGAAEQYF.

The chain recombines TRBV2 with TRBJ2-2, with 7 bases identical to TRBD2. After removal of 3 bases from V and 1 base from J, the junction contained 2 bases not matched to a gene. CDR3 length: 15 amino acids. Germline values: CDR1 SNHLY, CDR2 FYNNEI. In DNA form, the CDR3 reads TGTGCCAGCAGTGAGACTAGCAGGAACACCGGGGAGCTGTTTTTT. Its protein product is CASSETSRNTGELFF.

The chain employs TRBV9 and TRBJ2-2, with a possible D match to TRBD2 (6 bases). V was trimmed by 2 bases and J by 1 base, leaving 9 bases between them. The length of the CDR3 is 15 residues. Germline CDR1 is SGDLS and CDR2 is YYNGEE. This chain's CDR3 is CASSVNGGNTGELFF. The CDR3 DNA sequence: TGTGCCAGCAGCGTTAACGGGGGGAACACCGGGGAGCTGTTTTTT.

This chain connects TRBV5-3 to TRBJ2-7; the match to TRBD1 covers 7 bases. TRBV5-3 is marked as an open reading frame, function uncertain. V gave up 0 bases and J gave up 3 bases; unmatched junction bases: 6. The CDR3 totals 15 residues. CDR3 region: CARSLAEGACYEQYF. The CDR3 DNA reads TGTGCCAGAAGCTTGGCCGAGGGGGCATGCTACGAGCAGTACTTC.

This chain uses TRBV19 with TRBJ2-7; 7 positions match TRBD1. The germline CDR1 and CDR2 sequences are LNHDA and SQIVND (reference sequence). V gave up 3 bases and J gave up 0 bases; unmatched junction bases: 5. CDR3 length: 15 amino acids. The CDR3 sequence is CASSILWDSSYEQYF. The CDR3 nucleotides are TGTGCCAGTAGTATTTTGTGGGACAGCTCCTACGAGCAGTACTTC. The full variable domain, its missing parts supplied by reference TRBV19 and TRBJ2-7, is DGGITQSPKYLFRKEGQNVTLSCEQNLNHDAMYWYRQDPGQGLRLIYYSQIVNDFQKGDIAEGYSVSREKKESFPLTVTSAQKNPTAFYLCASSILWDSSYEQYFGPGTRLTVT.

This clone was seen once. This same CDR3 is encoded by further DNA sequences in the sample. The J gene is TRBJ1-5, the V gene TRBV19; D is perhaps TRBD1 (5 bases). The CDR3 length is 15 residues. V shed 3 bases and J shed 0 bases, with 9 bases lying between them. The germline V gene has CDR1 LNHDA and CDR2 SQIVND (reference sequence). This CDR3 reads CASSIEGYSNQPQHF. CDR3 in DNA: TGTGCCAGTAGTATTGAGGGGTATAGCAATCAGCCCCAGCATTTT.

The V gene is TRBV5-1, the J gene TRBJ2-1; D is uncertain. Trimming removed 3 bases at V and 7 bases at J, with 11 bases between. There are 13 residues in the CDR3. Looked up from germline, CDR1 is SGHRS and CDR2 is YFSETQ. This CDR3 is CASSSEAANEQFF. The CDR3 nucleotides read TGCGCCAGCAGCTCCGAGGCGGCAAATGAGCAGTTCTTC.